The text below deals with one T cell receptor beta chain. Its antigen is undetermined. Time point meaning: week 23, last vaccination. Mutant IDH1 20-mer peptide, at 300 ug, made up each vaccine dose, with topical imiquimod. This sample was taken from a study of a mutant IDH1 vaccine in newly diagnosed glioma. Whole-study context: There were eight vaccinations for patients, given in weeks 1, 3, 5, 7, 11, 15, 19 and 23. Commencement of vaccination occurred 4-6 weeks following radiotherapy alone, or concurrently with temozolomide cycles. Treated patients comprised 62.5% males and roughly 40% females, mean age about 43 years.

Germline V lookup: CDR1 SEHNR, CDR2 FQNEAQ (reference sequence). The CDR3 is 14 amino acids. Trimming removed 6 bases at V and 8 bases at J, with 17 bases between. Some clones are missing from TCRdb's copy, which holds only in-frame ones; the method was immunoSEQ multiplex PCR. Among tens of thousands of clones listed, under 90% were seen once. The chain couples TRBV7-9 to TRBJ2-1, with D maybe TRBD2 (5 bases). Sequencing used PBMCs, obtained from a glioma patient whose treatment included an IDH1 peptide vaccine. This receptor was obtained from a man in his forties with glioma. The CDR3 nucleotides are TGTGCCAGCAGATCCGGCGGGCGGTCCGATGAGCAGTTCTTC. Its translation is CASRSGGRSDEQFF.